The sequence of this T cell receptor beta chain was determined in a study of regulatory T cells in long-lasting Graves disease. TCR beta libraries were built with iRepertoire HTBI primers and Arm-PCR of CDR3 regions. TCRdb fed the multiplex PCR reads into MiXCR, producing one record per CDR3 protein. The table lists under 300,000 distinct CDR3 sequences, about 17% of them singletons. This clonotype was picked up many times. As yet, its antigen is unknown. The time point was: newly diagnosed GD, antithyroid drugs for less than 3 months. The TCR library was prepared using RNA isolated from PBMCs. This CDR3 spans 17 amino acids. The V and J ends lost 5 bases and 0 bases, in that order; junction bases with no gene match: 12. Germline V gene sequence: CDR1 SGHVS, CDR2 FNYEAQ. Whole-study findings and limits: It was peripheral blood alone, not thyroid tissue, that was studied. Persistent disease was associated with favored TRBV28 usage and with favored use of TRBJ1-2 and TRBJ2-5.

These same records also appear under a second study, on T cells in Graves' hyperthyroidism and ophthalmopathy. That study reports: Each diagnosis drew on symptoms, thyroxine, TRAb, thyroid ultrasound and orbital computed tomography findings.

This specimen was peripheral blood mononuclear cells (PBMCs), taken at new diagnosis, from a patient treated with antithyroid drugs. The clonotype comes from a woman aged 25 to 45 with Graves disease. This chain links TRBV7-6 with TRBJ2-7, with 8 positions matching TRBD1. The CDR3 reads CASSLISGQGSSYEQYF. CDR3 DNA: TGTGCCAGCAGCCTTATCTCTGGACAGGGCAGCTCCTACGAGCAGTACTTC.